Shown below are 21 T cell receptor beta chains from a single sample sequenced in a study of technical replicates of blood from several donors. Only in-frame clones appear in the TCRdb table, and some are missing; sequencing was by immunoSEQ multiplex PCR. The sample shows just over 70,000 clones, approximately 94% of them seen only once. Sequenced sample: T cells isolated from PBMCs. The source is a human donor in good health.

The chain combines TRBV4-1 with TRBJ2-7; D is possibly TRBD2 (7 bases). Germline CDR1 and CDR2: MGHRA and YSYEKL. The CDR3 length is 18 residues. Trimming shortened V by 4 bases and J by 7 bases, and 29 bases separated the two germline ends. The CDR3 is CASSPRASPRELRGEQYF. The CDR3 DNA reads TGCGCCAGCAGCCCCAGGGCATCCCCGCGGGAGCTGAGGGGGGAGCAGTACTTC.

The genes are TRBV5-6 and TRBJ2-2; no clear D. The germline gives CDR1 SGHDT, CDR2 YYEEEE. V lost 0 bases and J 7 bases, leaving 10 bases between the germline ends. This CDR3 is 14 amino acids long. The CDR3 reads CASSLAGFIGELFF. DNA of the CDR3: TGTGCCAGCAGCTTGGCCGGGTTTATCGGGGAGCTGTTTTTT.

V gene TRBV6-6 combines with J gene TRBJ2-3, with 10 bases matching TRBD1. With V trimmed by 7 bases and J by 4 bases, 8 bases remained unmatched. CDR3 length: 15 amino acids. Germline V CDR1 and CDR2: MNHNY, SVGAGI (reference sequence). The CDR3: CASNTRDRGSDTQYF. The CDR3, as DNA: TGTGCCAGCAACACCCGGGACAGGGGATCAGATACGCAGTATTTT.

The rearrangement joins TRBV27 to TRBJ2-7; TRBD1 is a possible D gene (6 bases). The CDR3 is made up of 15 amino acids. Per the germline V gene, CDR1 is MNHEY and CDR2 is SMNVEV (reference sequence). V was shortened by 3 bases and J by 6 bases, with 18 bases between the two germline ends. The CDR3 loop reads CASSFSLGARREQYF. CDR3 coding DNA: TGTGCCAGCAGTTTTAGCTTGGGGGCGCGTCGCGAGCAGTACTTC.

This chain links TRBV29-1 with TRBJ1-2; 8 nucleotides agree with TRBD1. The CDR3 is 12 residues long. V trimming: 2 bases; J trimming: 14 bases; junction bases outside the gene matches: 10. From germline, CDR1 is SQVTM and CDR2 ANQGSEA. DNA for the CDR3: TGCAGCGTTGAACGAGGGACAGGATCCCCTACCTTC. Translation gives CSVERGTGSPTF.

The chain uses TRBV4-1 and TRBJ2-7, with a tentative D call TRBD1 (6 bases). The germline CDR1 and CDR2 sequences are MGHRA and YSYEKL. This CDR3 is 14 amino acids long. V was pared by 2 bases and J by 3 bases, with 11 bases between. The CDR3 DNA sequence: TGCGCCAGCAGCCAATTCGAGGGGGACTACGAGCAGTACTTC. Amino acids: CASSQFEGDYEQYF.

This chain uses TRBV2 with TRBJ1-2; perhaps TRBD1 as D (5 bases). V dropped 1 base and J dropped 4 bases, with 16 bases sitting between them. The CDR3 totals 16 residues. Germline-derived CDR1 and CDR2 are SNHLY and FYNNEI. CDR3: CASSEESGGLSYGYTF. DNA for the CDR3: TGTGCCAGCAGTGAAGAGTCGGGGGGACTGAGCTATGGCTACACCTTC.

This sequence joins TRBV10-2 and TRBJ2-1; 13 nucleotides align to TRBD2. CDR1 and CDR2 (germline): WSHSY, SAAADI. This CDR3 has 16 residues. J lost 0 bases, V lost 6 bases, and 2 bases had no gene match. The CDR3 nucleotides read TGCGCCAGCAGACTAGCGGGAGGGCCCTCCTACAATGAGCAGTTCTTC. Translation: CASRLAGGPSYNEQFF.

The chain joins TRBV6-5 to TRBJ1-5, with D unclear. Trimming cost V 4 bases and J 7 bases, with 14 bases left between them. The CDR3 runs to 14 residues. CDR1 MNHEY and CDR2 SVGAGI come from the germline V gene. The CDR3 here is CASSFSGERQPQHF. The CDR3 DNA reads TGTGCCAGCAGTTTTAGTGGGGAGCGGCAGCCCCAGCATTTT.

The rearrangement links TRBV4-2 to TRBJ2-3; possible D gene TRBD2, 6 bases. Trimming removed 4 bases at V and 2 bases at J, with 22 bases between. The CDR3 has 18 amino acids. Germline V CDR1 and CDR2: LGHNA, YNFKEQ. CDR3 in DNA: TGTGCCAGCAGCCCAATTGGTTACGCTGGCGGGAACACAGATACGCAGTATTTT. Translation gives CASSPIGYAGGNTDTQYF.

The chain links TRBV5-6 to TRBJ2-7, with D perhaps matching TRBD2 (6 bases). Per the germline V gene, CDR1 is SGHDT and CDR2 is YYEEEE. The CDR3 loop spans 15 amino acids. V was trimmed by 0 bases and J by 2 bases, leaving 12 bases between them. The CDR3 DNA follows: TGTGCCAGCAGCTTGGAGGCTACGGGGGCCTACGAGCAGTACTTC. Protein sequence: CASSLEATGAYEQYF. The full variable domain, in which reference TRBV5-6 and TRBJ2-7 provide the parts outside the CDR3, is DAGVTQSPTHLIKTRGQQVTLRCSPKSGHDTVSWYQQALGQGPQFIFQYYEEEERQRGNFPDRFSGHQFPNYSSELNVNALLLGDSALYLCASSLEATGAYEQYFGPGTRLTVT.

The J gene is TRBJ2-5, the V gene TRBV4-3, with 7 bases identical to TRBD2. There are 16 residues in the CDR3. After removal of 2 bases from V and 2 bases from J, the junction contained 8 bases not matched to a gene. Germline-derived CDR1 and CDR2 are LGHNA and YSLEER. This chain's CDR3 is CASSQTGGVLQETQYF. The CDR3 nucleotides are TGCGCCAGCAGCCAAACTGGGGGGGTCCTACAAGAGACCCAGTACTTC.

This chain joins TRBV11-2 and TRBJ2-1; D is uncertain. Trimming left V 7 bases short and J 8 bases short, with 9 bases between. CDR3 size: 11 residues. Per the germline V gene, CDR1 is SGHAT and CDR2 is FQNNGV. The DNA of the CDR3 is TGTGCCAGCAAGTGGAGTGATGAGCAGTTCTTC. It specifies CASKWSDEQFF.

The genes are TRBV29-1 and TRBJ1-2; D is uncertain. CDR3 size: 12 residues. Germline V gene data show CDR1 as SQVTM and CDR2 as ANQGSEA. V lost 4 bases and J lost 2, with 8 bases in between. The CDR3 here is CSVVSVNYGYTF. The CDR3 DNA sequence: TGCAGCGTTGTCTCTGTGAACTATGGCTACACCTTC.

This chain joins TRBV18 and TRBJ1-4, with 7 positions matching TRBD1. CDR3 size: 14 residues. Germline assignment: CDR1 KGHSH and CDR2 LQKENI. Trimming took 3 bases from V and 4 from J; bases not matched to a gene: 2. The CDR3 protein is CASSPRQGNEKLFF. The CDR3, as DNA: TGTGCCAGCTCACCTCGACAGGGTAATGAAAAACTGTTTTTT.

V usage is TRBV4-3 and J usage is TRBJ1-1, with TRBD1 matching 9 bases. V lost 3 bases, J lost 13 bases, and 9 bases stayed unmatched. Germline CDR1 LGHNA, CDR2 YSLEER. The CDR3 extends over 13 amino acids. The CDR3 reads CASSQNRGRIGFF. The CDR3 DNA sequence: TGCGCCAGCAGCCAGAACAGGGGGCGCATTGGTTTCTTT.

The genes are TRBV18 and TRBJ2-5; D might be TRBD2 (6 bases). The germline gives CDR1 KGHSH, CDR2 LQKENI. The length of the CDR3 is 13 residues. V lost 7 bases and J lost 5, with 14 bases in between. CDR3 sequence reads: CASYPSGRETQYF. In DNA form, the CDR3 reads TGTGCCAGCTACCCCTCGGGGAGGGAGACCCAGTACTTC.

A single count supports this clone. The chain recombines TRBV15 with TRBJ2-7, with 7 bases lining up with TRBD1. Germline V gene data show CDR1 as LNHNV and CDR2 as YYDKDF (reference sequence). Losses at the gene ends were 4 bases for V and 6 bases for J; bases not matched to a gene: 9. The CDR3 spans 14 residues. DNA for the CDR3: TGTGCCACCAGCAACCTCGTGAGGGGGCGCGAGCAGTACTTC. It translates to CATSNLVRGREQYF.

The CDR3 spells CASSPLLVGYTNEQYF. The CDR3 region has the DNA TGTGCCAGCAGTCCCCTACTGGTAGGATACACTAACGAGCAGTACTTC. The genes are TRBV27 and TRBJ2-7; the D is unclear. Germline CDR1 MNHEY, CDR2 SMNVEV (reference sequence). V gave up 5 bases and J gave up 5 bases, with 22 bases separating them. The CDR3 sequence is 16 residues long.

This chain joins TRBV9 and TRBJ1-1; 8 bases line up with TRBD1. There are 15 residues in the CDR3. Trimming took 6 bases from V and 2 from J; bases not matched to a gene: 9. Germline V gives CDR1 SGDLS, CDR2 YYNGEE. CDR3: CASTRYGTGNTEAFF. DNA of the CDR3: TGTGCCAGCACCCGATACGGGACAGGCAACACTGAAGCTTTCTTT. The whole variable domain, remainder taken from reference TRBV9 and TRBJ1-1, is DSGVTQTPKHLITATGQRVTLRCSPRSGDLSVYWYQQSLDQGLQFLIQYYNGEERAKGNILERFSAQQFPDLHSELNLSSLELGDSALYFCASTRYGTGNTEAFFGQGTRLTVV.

The chain carries TRBV10-3 and TRBJ1-5, with TRBD1 matching 8 bases. The V gene end was trimmed by 6 bases and the J gene end by 6 bases; junction bases not matched to a gene: 4. The V gene's germline CDR1 is ENHRY and CDR2 SYGVKD. The CDR3 contains 13 residues. The CDR3 bases are TGTGCCATCAGCAGGGGGCAGGTTCAGCCCCAGCATTTT. Its translation: CAISRGQVQPQHF.